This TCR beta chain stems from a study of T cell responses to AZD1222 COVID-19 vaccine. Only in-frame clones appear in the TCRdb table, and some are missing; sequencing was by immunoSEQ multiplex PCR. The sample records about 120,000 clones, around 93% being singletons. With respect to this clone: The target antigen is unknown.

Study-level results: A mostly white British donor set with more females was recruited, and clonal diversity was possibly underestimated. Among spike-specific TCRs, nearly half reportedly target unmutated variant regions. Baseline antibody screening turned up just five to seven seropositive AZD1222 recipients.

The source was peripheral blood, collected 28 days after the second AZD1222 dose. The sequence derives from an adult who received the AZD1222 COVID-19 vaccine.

CDR3 nucleotides: TGTGCCAGCAGACTAGCGGGAGGGAGCACAGATACGCAGTATTTT. It specifies CASRLAGGSTDTQYF. V gene TRBV5-4 combines with J gene TRBJ2-3, with 13 bases fitting TRBD2. The V gene end was trimmed by 5 bases and the J gene end by 0 bases; junction bases not matched to a gene: 0. This CDR3 contains 15 residues. Germline-derived CDR1 and CDR2 are SGHNT and YYREEE (reference sequence).